What follows describes a single T cell receptor beta chain. TCRdb reprocessed the RT-PCR reads with MiXCR, giving one entry per CDR3 protein. The sample lists about 570,000 distinct CDR3 sequences, around 11% occurring once. The data derive from a study of response to subunit inactivated influenza vaccine. There are 15 residues in the CDR3. The data were also submitted as part of a second study, on T cells expressing NK-cell markers. That work states: Beta-chain TCR cDNA was generated via 5'RACE template switching with UMIs. The TCR beta repertoires were obtained from sorted CD3+CD56+NKG2C+, CD3+CD56+NKG2C- and CD3+CD56-NKG2C+ T cells.

This chain joins TRBV21-1 and TRBJ1-5; TRBD1, the D gene given by the table, was not confirmed from the DNA. TRBV21-1 is a documented pseudogene. The sequenced sample was PBMCs from blood, obtained on the day of vaccination. The clonotype originates from a man aged 45-65 years who received an inactivated influenza vaccine. CDR3 amino acids: CASGSETGGNQPQHF. The CDR3 DNA is TGTGCCAGCGGCTCCGAAACGGGGGGCAATCAGCCCCAGCATTTT.